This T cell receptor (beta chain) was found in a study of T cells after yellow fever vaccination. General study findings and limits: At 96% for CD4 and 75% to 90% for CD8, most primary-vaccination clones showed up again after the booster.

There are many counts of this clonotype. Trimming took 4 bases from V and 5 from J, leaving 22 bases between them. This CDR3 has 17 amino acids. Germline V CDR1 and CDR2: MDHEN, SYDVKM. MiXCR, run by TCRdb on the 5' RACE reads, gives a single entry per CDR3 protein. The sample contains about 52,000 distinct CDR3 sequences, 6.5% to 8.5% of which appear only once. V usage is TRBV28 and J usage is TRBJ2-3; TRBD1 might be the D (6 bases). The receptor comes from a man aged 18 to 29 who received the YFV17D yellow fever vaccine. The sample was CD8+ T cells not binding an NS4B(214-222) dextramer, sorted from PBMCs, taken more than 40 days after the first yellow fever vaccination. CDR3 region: CASSSTGGQGIQDTQYF. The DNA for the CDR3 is TGTGCCAGCAGTTCCACGGGTGGGCAGGGGATTCAAGATACGCAGTATTTT.